Below are 28 T cell receptor beta chains sequenced from a single sample in a study of T cell repertoires in cytomegalovirus infection. TCRdb processed the reads anew with MiXCR; each CDR3 protein has one entry. The data hold some 680,000 distinct CDR3 sequences, with less than 40% observed a single time. Sequenced sample: PBMCs. All receptors come from a human donor in good health (CMV status not recorded). Some clones in this sample may be carry-over from other donors' samples.

J is TRBJ2-2 and V is TRBV6-6, with D unclear. This CDR3 has 13 residues. Looked up from germline, CDR1 is MNHNY and CDR2 is SVGAGI (reference sequence). Trimming stripped 5 bases from V and 7 bases from J, with 11 bases between. The CDR3, as DNA: TGTGCCAGCAGTACCGACCAACGCGGGGAGCTGTTTTTT. Its translation is CASSTDQRGELFF.

This chain uses TRBV10-3 with TRBJ1-1, with TRBD1 identical over 10 bases. Germline V gives CDR1 ENHRY, CDR2 SYGVKD. With V trimmed by 10 bases and J by 1 base, 9 bases remained unmatched. CDR3 length equals 15 residues. The CDR3 coding sequence is TGTGCCACCCTAAAGGGACAGGGGACGAACACTGAAGCTTTCTTT. Amino acids: CATLKGQGTNTEAFF.

The sample holds a few counts of this clonotype. V usage is TRBV6-1 and J usage is TRBJ1-6; possibly TRBD1 for D (6 bases). Germline V gives CDR1 MNHNS, CDR2 SASEGT. The CDR3 runs to 18 residues. V shed 7 bases and J shed 6 bases, with 25 bases lying between them. The CDR3: CASTWRLYRERTNSPLHF. In DNA form, the CDR3 reads TGTGCCAGCACCTGGAGGCTTTACAGGGAACGGACTAATTCACCCCTCCACTTT.

The chain carries TRBV27 and TRBJ2-1; 7 bases are a match to TRBD2. Germline CDR1 is MNHEY and CDR2 is SMNVEV (reference sequence). The J segment lost 5 bases and the V segment lost 5 bases, leaving 12 bases of the junction unmatched. This CDR3 has 16 residues. CDR3 residues: CASSPQVREVNNEQFF. CDR3 nucleotides: TGTGCCAGCAGTCCCCAGGTTCGGGAGGTCAACAATGAGCAGTTCTTC.

This clonotype was counted between two and nine times. The chain links TRBV4-2 to TRBJ2-5, with TRBD1 identical over 11 bases. Germline trimming cut 3 bases from V and 1 base from J; bases unmatched to any gene: 4. The CDR3 loop spans 16 amino acids. Germline V lookup: CDR1 LGHNA, CDR2 YNFKEQ. The CDR3 is CASSQGDRGSQETQYF. CDR3 coding DNA: TGTGCCAGCAGCCAGGGGGACAGGGGGAGCCAAGAGACCCAGTACTTC.

V and J are TRBV27 and TRBJ2-1; D possibly corresponds to TRBD1 (6 bases). V lost 7 bases and J 6 bases, leaving 16 bases between the germline ends. The CDR3 extends over 14 amino acids. Per germline, CDR1 MNHEY and CDR2 SMNVEV (reference sequence). As DNA, the CDR3 is TGTGCCAGCATGAGGCCAGGGGCGCTCAATGAGCAGTTCTTC. Encoded protein: CASMRPGALNEQFF.

This clonotype occurred many times. The chain couples TRBV6-5 to TRBJ2-7, with TRBD1 matching 8 bases. There are 15 residues in the CDR3. Germline V lookup: CDR1 MNHEY, CDR2 SVGAGI. Unmatched junction bases numbered 7, after V lost 2 bases and J lost 4 bases. The CDR3 protein is CASSYAGQGNYEQYF. CDR3 nucleotides: TGTGCCAGCAGTTACGCAGGACAGGGAAATTACGAGCAGTACTTC.

V is TRBV12-3 or TRBV12-4 and J is TRBJ2-3, with 14 bases aligning to TRBD2. The CDR3 is 16 amino acids. Trimming removed 3 bases from V and 2 bases from J; junction bases left unmatched: 1. CDR3 nucleotide sequence: TGTGCCAGCAGTTTGACTAGCGGGAGGGTCACAGATACGCAGTATTTT. Translating gives CASSLTSGRVTDTQYF.

The chain is built from TRBV12-3 or TRBV12-4 and TRBJ1-5; the D is unclear. Deletions cut 2 bases from V and 3 bases from J, with 8 bases between. The CDR3 runs 14 residues. CDR3 nucleotide sequence: TGTGCCAGCAGTTTAACGACGGCCAATCAGCCCCAGCATTTT. Its translation is CASSLTTANQPQHF.

The chain is built from TRBV2 and TRBJ2-3; 13 nucleotides align to TRBD2. The CDR3 runs to 18 residues. The V and J ends lost 7 bases and 3 bases, in that order; junction bases with no gene match: 13. From germline, CDR1 is SNHLY and CDR2 FYNNEI. CDR3 sequence: CASMRRTSGRGGTDTQYF. The CDR3 DNA is TGTGCCAGCATGAGACGGACTAGCGGGAGAGGGGGTACAGATACGCAGTATTTT.

Only a few counts were recorded for this clonotype. The CDR3 protein is CASSPWTGVYEQYF. The CDR3, as DNA: TGTGCCAGCAGCCCCTGGACAGGTGTCTACGAGCAGTACTTC. The chain has TRBV7-9 and TRBJ2-7, with 7 bases aligning to TRBD1. The CDR3 extends over 14 amino acids. Losses at the gene ends were 5 bases for V and 3 bases for J; bases not matched to a gene: 7. From germline, CDR1 is SEHNR and CDR2 FQNEAQ (reference sequence).

The sample holds many counts of this clonotype. The rearrangement uses TRBV19 and TRBJ1-1; 7 nucleotides line up with TRBD1. The V and J ends lost 9 bases and 1 base, in that order; junction bases with no gene match: 5. The germline CDR1 and CDR2 sequences are LNHDA and SQIVND (reference sequence). The CDR3 is 13 residues long. The CDR3 DNA sequence: TGTGCCAGCAGAAGGACAGGGAACACTGAAGCTTTCTTT. It is translated as CASRRTGNTEAFF.

The chain recombines TRBV9 with TRBJ1-4, with a tentative D call TRBD1 (6 bases). From germline, CDR1 is SGDLS and CDR2 YYNGEE. This CDR3 contains 15 residues. With 4 bases removed from V and 9 bases from J, the gap between germline ends came to 19 bases. In DNA form, the CDR3 reads TGTGCCAGCAGCTCGTTCAGGGGCGCGGATAAAAAACTGTTTTTT. Translated: CASSSFRGADKKLFF.

This clonotype was observed many times. V gene TRBV7-3 combines with J gene TRBJ2-2; D is tentatively TRBD1 or TRBD2 (5 bases each). Trimming left V 5 bases short and J 5 bases short, with 15 bases between. Looked up from germline, CDR1 is SGHTA and CDR2 is FQGTGA. The CDR3 runs 15 residues. Written as DNA, the CDR3 is TGTGCCAGCAGCCAGGACGGGGCCGGGACCGGGGAGCTGTTTTTT. It is translated as CASSQDGAGTGELFF.

Many counts were recorded for this clonotype. The rearrangement links TRBV7-9 to TRBJ1-1, with D possibly matching TRBD1 (5 bases). The CDR3 consists of 14 residues. V lost 1 base to trimming and J lost 4 bases, with 10 bases between them. Germline V gene sequence: CDR1 SEHNR, CDR2 FQNEAQ (reference sequence). The CDR3 nucleotides are TGTGCCAGCAGCTTAGGGGGACTGAGCACTGAAGCTTTCTTT. Amino acid sequence: CASSLGGLSTEAFF.

This clonotype was found a few times. The V and J genes are TRBV12-3 or TRBV12-4 and TRBJ2-1; D is perhaps TRBD1 (6 bases). The CDR3 consists of 13 residues. Trimming took 7 bases from V and 6 from J, leaving 13 bases between them. The CDR3 loop reads CASTKTGRNEQFF. CDR3 DNA: TGTGCCAGCACCAAGACAGGACGCAATGAGCAGTTCTTC.

This clonotype has ten or more counts. This rearrangement joins TRBV7-6 to TRBJ1-3, with D perhaps matching TRBD1 (5 bases). CDR3 length: 16 amino acids. V lost 2 bases and J lost 0, with 11 bases in between. The V gene's germline CDR1 is SGHVS and CDR2 FNYEAQ. CDR3 amino acids: CASSLTTGSSGNTIYF. The CDR3 DNA sequence: TGTGCCAGCAGCTTAACAACAGGCTCCTCTGGAAACACCATATATTTT.

The table lists this clonotype with many counts. The V and J genes are TRBV7-2 and TRBJ1-5; D not resolved. The V gene's germline CDR1 is SGHTA and CDR2 FQGNSA. The CDR3 totals 14 residues. Trimming pared 3 bases from V and 7 bases from J, leaving 13 bases between. The CDR3 sequence: CASSLSSGGQPQHF. DNA for the CDR3: TGTGCCAGCAGCTTGAGCTCGGGCGGACAGCCCCAGCATTTT.

This chain connects TRBV12-3 or TRBV12-4 to TRBJ2-1; D is ambiguous. This CDR3 contains 12 residues. V was trimmed by 2 bases and J by 6 bases, leaving 5 bases between them. CDR3 protein: CASSLIFNEQFF. CDR3 sequence (DNA): TGTGCCAGCAGTTTAATCTTCAATGAGCAGTTCTTC.

V is TRBV24-1 and J is TRBJ1-5, with D perhaps matching TRBD1 (6 bases). The germline V and J ends were trimmed by 5 bases and 6 bases, with 10 bases remaining between them. The CDR3 loop spans 13 amino acids. The germline V gene encodes CDR1 KGHDR and CDR2 SFDVKD. CDR3: CATSGKGGQPQHF. The CDR3 nucleotides read TGTGCCACCAGTGGCAAAGGGGGTCAGCCCCAGCATTTT.

In this sample, this clonotype turned up once. The germline gene is not matched at one end of the junction; a read error may be the cause. J is TRBJ1-2 and V is TRBV7-3; D uncertain. This CDR3 comprises 10 residues. Germline V gene sequence: CDR1 SGHTA, CDR2 FQGTGA. In DNA form, the CDR3 reads TGTGCCAGCAGCCCAGGCCCCGCCAACTTC. It is translated as CASSPGPANF.

This sequence joins TRBV6-5 and TRBJ2-3, with D perhaps being TRBD1 or TRBD2 (5 bases each). The germline V and J ends were trimmed by 6 bases and 4 bases, with 11 bases remaining between them. Germline assignment: CDR1 MNHEY and CDR2 SVGAGI. The CDR3 has 13 amino acids. CDR3 in DNA: TGTGCCAGCAGCCCCCGGGGCCCAGATACGCAGTATTTT. It is translated as CASSPRGPDTQYF.

The chain joins TRBV6-1 to TRBJ2-7, with 9 bases fitting TRBD2. CDR1 is MNHNS and CDR2 is SASEGT in the germline V gene. The CDR3 is made up of 13 amino acids. Trimming removed 11 bases from V and 2 bases from J; junction bases left unmatched: 7. CDR3 coding DNA: TGTGCCGCGGGACTAGCTCCTACCTACGAGCAGTACTTC. Its translation is CAAGLAPTYEQYF.

The V gene is TRBV7-6, the J gene TRBJ1-1; 7 bases align to TRBD1. Germline values: CDR1 SGHVS, CDR2 FNYEAQ. This CDR3 spans 17 amino acids. The trim removed 4 bases at V and 3 bases at J, leaving 14 bases unmatched. The CDR3 spells CASSSPIQGGKDTEAFF. The CDR3 DNA sequence: TGTGCCAGCAGCTCGCCAATTCAGGGGGGTAAAGACACTGAAGCTTTCTTT.

This clonotype came up a few times. V is TRBV7-2 and J is TRBJ1-1; no firm D call. Germline assignment: CDR1 SGHTA and CDR2 FQGNSA. V was pared by 0 bases and J by 1 base, with 9 bases between. The CDR3 consists of 15 residues. The CDR3 bases are TGTGCCAGCAGCTTAGCGCACTCTGGGAACACTGAAGCTTTCTTT. Translating it yields CASSLAHSGNTEAFF.

The chain carries TRBV28 and TRBJ1-2, with TRBD1 matching over 8 bases. The J segment lost 7 bases and the V segment lost 7 bases, leaving 8 bases of the junction unmatched. The CDR3 loop spans 13 amino acids. The V gene's germline CDR1 is MDHEN and CDR2 SYDVKM. CDR3 bases: TGTGCCAGCATCGGACAGGGAGTTTCTGGCTACACCTTC. Its protein product is CASIGQGVSGYTF.

In this sample, this clonotype turned up a few times. This chain joins TRBV20-1 and TRBJ1-2, with D possibly TRBD1 on 6 matching bases. The germline CDR1 and CDR2 sequences are DFQATT and SNEGSKA (reference sequence). V lost 6 bases, J lost 7 bases, and 15 bases lay in between. The CDR3 contains 12 residues. The CDR3 reads CSATFRGPGYTF. The CDR3, as DNA: TGCAGTGCAACTTTCAGGGGCCCTGGCTACACCTTC.

The chain couples TRBV7-8 to TRBJ1-1, with D possibly being TRBD1 (5 bases). This CDR3 contains 15 residues. Trimming stripped 5 bases from V and 2 bases from J, with 15 bases between. Per germline, CDR1 SGHVS and CDR2 FQNEAQ. The CDR3 nucleotides read TGTGCCAGCAGCATCCCTTCGACAGCAAACACTGAAGCTTTCTTT. Residues: CASSIPSTANTEAFF.